This TCR beta chain came from a study of T cells after yellow fever vaccination. Study-level results: A weaker secondary response peaked on day 5, the primary on day 15. After the booster, about 95% of CD4 and more than 75% of CD8 primary-response clones were re-detected.

This clonotype has ten or more counts. The antigen is not known. Template switching by 5'RACE produced TCR cDNA, adding a universal primer site and UMIs. TCRdb reprocessed the 5' RACE reads via MiXCR and lists one record per CDR3 protein. There are 200,000 to 250,000 distinct CDR3 sequences in the sample; 6.9% occur only once, and roughly 0.9% lies in the top ten. The receptor was derived from a man in his thirties or forties who received the YFV17D yellow fever vaccine. Sequences were derived from CD4+ T cells sorted from PBMCs, sampled 15 days after the yellow fever booster vaccination.

DNA of the CDR3: TGTGCCAGCAGTTTAGCGGGGGGCGCCGGCACCGGGGAGCTGTTTTTT. It codes for CASSLAGGAGTGELFF. The chain employs TRBV12-3 or TRBV12-4 and TRBJ2-2; the D gene could be TRBD1 or TRBD2 (6 bases each). Trimming stripped 0 bases from V and 4 bases from J, with 12 bases between. The CDR3 is 16 amino acids.